This is a list of T cell receptor beta chains from one sample in a study of PD-1 blockade in mismatch repair-deficient tumors. Sequencing was performed with immunoSEQ multiplex PCR; in TCRdb, only in-frame clones are kept and a portion is missing. Seen here are some 120,000 clones, around nine tenths observed once, and the top ten hold 12%. The input for sequencing was peripheral blood, taken roughly 67 weeks after starting pembrolizumab. Receptors were obtained from an adult with mismatch repair-deficient cancer. The CDR3 runs from the conserved cysteine through the conserved F or W. D genes are given only for firm matches. Some rows mark clone size as missing; the rest say once, few, many or name a class of expanded clone.

v_gene,j_gene,abundance,d_gene,CDR3nt,CDR3aa
TRBV5-5,TRBJ1-3,NA,NA,TGTGCCAGCAGCTTGGGGTCCTACTCTGGAAACACCATATATTTT,CASSLGSYSGNTIYF
TRBV5-1,TRBJ1-2,NA,NA,TGCGCCAGCAGCTTGTGGGGGAAGAATGGCTACACCTTC,CASSLWGKNGYTF
TRBV7-3,TRBJ2-3,NA,NA,TGTGCCACCCCGAGAGGGGCCGGCACAGATACGCAGTATTTT,CATPRGAGTDTQYF
TRBV10-3,TRBJ2-6,NA,NA,TGTGCCATCAGTGAGGAGGGTATGGGGGCCAACGTCCTGACTTTC,CAISEEGMGANVLTF
TRBV9,TRBJ2-7,NA,TRBD1,TGTGCCAGCAGCGCGTCGGGACAGGGGGCGAGGCAGTACTTC,CASSASGQGARQYF
TRBV28,TRBJ2-7,NA,TRBD2,TGTGCCAGCAGTTTAGGTTTCGAGAGGGCGGCGGGAGGCCGCGGAGGTTACGAGCAGTACTTC,CASSLGFERAAGGRGGYEQYF
TRBV7-2,TRBJ2-7,NA,NA,TGTGCCAGCAGCTTAAGGGGAACGGAGAGTATCGAGCAGTACTTC,CASSLRGTESIEQYF
TRBV6-1,TRBJ2-2,few,TRBD2,TGTGCCAGCAGTCCGGGACTAGCTTCTACCGGGGAGCTGTTTTTT,CASSPGLASTGELFF
TRBV2,TRBJ2-5,NA,TRBD2,TGTGCCACCAACCCTCGAGAAGATTTAGCGGGAACAGAGACCCAGTACTTC,CATNPREDLAGTETQYF
TRBV11-2,TRBJ1-3,once,NA,TGTGCCAGCAGCTCCTTGGACCCCCGCTCTGGAAACACCATATATTTT,CASSSLDPRSGNTIYF
TRBV30,TRBJ1-2,NA,TRBD1,TGTGCCTGGAGAGGACAGGGCTACTATGGCTACACCTTC,CAWRGQGYYGYTF
TRBV7-3,TRBJ2-3,NA,TRBD2,TGTGCCACCTCAGCCCACGTGGTAGCGGGAGGGCCGTGTACGCAGTATTTT,CATSAHVVAGGPCTQYF
TRBV11-2,TRBJ2-2,NA,TRBD2,TGTGCCAGCAGCCTGGGGACTAGCGGGAGGGTGGTAAACACCGGGGAGCTGTTTTTT,CASSLGTSGRVVNTGELFF
TRBV5-1,TRBJ1-1,NA,TRBD1,TGCGCCAGCAGCTCGGGACAGGGGGCTTTCACTGAAGCTTTCTTT,CASSSGQGAFTEAFF
TRBV30,TRBJ2-1,NA,NA,TGTGCCTGGAGTACGACTAACAATGAGCAGTTCTTC,CAWSTTNNEQFF
TRBV4-1,TRBJ1-2,few,NA,TGCGCCAGCAGCCAAGTAACCTACTACGATGGCTACACCTTC,CASSQVTYYDGYTF
TRBV29-1,TRBJ2-6,NA,TRBD1,TGCAGCGTTATGACAGGGTCCAACTCTGGGGCCAACGTCCTGACTTTC,CSVMTGSNSGANVLTF
TRBV25-1,TRBJ2-1,NA,TRBD2,TGTGCCAGCAGTGAAGGAACTAGCGAGGCTAATGAGCAGTTCTTC,CASSEGTSEANEQFF
TRBV5-5,TRBJ2-7,NA,NA,TGTGCCAGCAGCTTGAGGGTCAGGGACTACGAGCAGTACTTC,CASSLRVRDYEQYF
TRBV11-2,TRBJ1-2,NA,NA,TGTGCCAGCAGCTTAGGGGCAGGGCCCCATGGCTACACCTTC,CASSLGAGPHGYTF
TRBV10-3,TRBJ2-7,many,NA,TGTGCCAGCAGTGAAGACGGATCCGTTTACGAGCAGTACTTC,CASSEDGSVYEQYF
TRBV4-1,TRBJ2-2,NA,TRBD2,TGCGCCAGCAGCTCTACTAGCGGAAGGGGCACCGGGGAGCTGTTTTTT,CASSSTSGRGTGELFF
TRBV6-5,TRBJ2-7,NA,NA,TGTGCCAGCCGGGGTGCCCCCTACGAGCAGTACTTC,CASRGAPYEQYF
TRBV9,TRBJ1-5,NA,TRBD1,TGTGCCAGCAGCCCCGACAGGGGTCCTCAGCCCCAGCATTTT,CASSPDRGPQPQHF
TRBV5-1,TRBJ2-4,NA,NA,TGCGCCAGCAGCTTAACGTTCAGAGGGGGAGCCAAAAACATTCAGTACTTC,CASSLTFRGGAKNIQYF
TRBV6-5,TRBJ1-5,NA,TRBD1,TGTGCCAGCAGCCAGGGACAGACCAATCAGCCCCAGCATTTT,CASSQGQTNQPQHF
TRBV4-3,TRBJ2-7,NA,NA,TGCGCCAGCAGCCAAGTGGGGTCCTACGAGCAGTACTTC,CASSQVGSYEQYF
TRBV18,TRBJ2-5,NA,NA,TGTGCCAGCTCACCACTACGGGGGCGAGAGACCCAGTACTTC,CASSPLRGRETQYF
TRBV9,TRBJ2-7,NA,NA,TGTGCCAGCAGCGTAGGGCCCGATTCTTCCTACGAGCAGTACTTC,CASSVGPDSSYEQYF
TRBV10-3,TRBJ2-1,NA,TRBD2,TGTGCCATCAGCGCGGGAGGGCCGGGGGAGCAGTTCTTC,CAISAGGPGEQFF
TRBV29-1,TRBJ2-2,NA,TRBD2,TGCAGCGTTAATGGACTAGTGAACACCGGGGAGCTGTTTTTT,CSVNGLVNTGELFF
TRBV9,TRBJ2-1,NA,NA,TGTGCCAGCAGCGTAGGTTCCCATGAGCAGTTCTTC,CASSVGSHEQFF
TRBV7-9,TRBJ2-3,NA,NA,TGTGCCAGCAGCTTATTCCCGGACAGTTACACAGATACGCAGTATTTT,CASSLFPDSYTDTQYF
TRBV30,TRBJ2-2,NA,TRBD2,TGTGCCTGGAGTGTAATAGCGGGAGGTCCCGGGGAGCTGTTTTTT,CAWSVIAGGPGELFF
TRBV21-1,TRBJ2-7,NA,NA,TGTGCCAGCAGCGGGGGCTGGGCCCACGAGCAGTACTTC,CASSGGWAHEQYF
TRBV6-5,TRBJ2-1,NA,NA,TGTGCCAGCAGGATAAGCTCCTACAATGAGCAGTTCTTC,CASRISSYNEQFF
TRBV6-5,TRBJ2-7,few,TRBD2,TGTGCCAGCAGTTACACTAGCGGGAGCTCCTACGAGCAGTACTTC,CASSYTSGSSYEQYF
TRBV29-1,TRBJ1-5,NA,TRBD1,TGCAGCGTTGAAGATGGGACAGGGGGCAATCAGCCCCAGCATTTT,CSVEDGTGGNQPQHF
TRBV7-2,TRBJ2-5,NA,TRBD2,TGTGCCAGCAGTAAATTAGCCCGACTAGCGGGAGGGCCGGGAGAGACCCAGTACTTC,CASSKLARLAGGPGETQYF
TRBV19,TRBJ2-7,NA,TRBD1,TGTGCCAGTAGTTGGGGGGGACAGGGATGGAAGTACTTC,CASSWGGQGWKYF
TRBV4-1,TRBJ2-7,NA,NA,TGCGCCAGCAGCCAGGCCCTCTCGGTATACGAGCAGTACTTC,CASSQALSVYEQYF
TRBV4-3,TRBJ2-1,NA,TRBD2,TGCGCCAGCAGCCAAGGTAGCGGGTCCTACAATGAGCAGTTCTTC,CASSQGSGSYNEQFF
TRBV5-1,TRBJ2-5,NA,NA,TGCGCCAGCAGCGAGGGGTTTTCGTCTGTAAGGGAGACCCAGTACTTC,CASSEGFSSVRETQYF
TRBV28,TRBJ2-5,NA,NA,TGTGCCAGCAGTTTAGGGTCGTCAGAGAGTCGAGAGACCCAGTACTTC,CASSLGSSESRETQYF
TRBV14,TRBJ2-1,NA,NA,TGTGCCAGCAGCCCAGACAGCAATCCCTACAATGAGCAGTTCTTC,CASSPDSNPYNEQFF
TRBV27,TRBJ2-5,NA,TRBD2,TGTGCCAGCAGTTTATCTAGCGGGAGAGGAGAGACCCAGTACTTC,CASSLSSGRGETQYF
TRBV4-1,TRBJ1-1,NA,NA,TGCGCCATTGCCCGGGGGCCCGGGGGCACTGAAGCTTTCTTT,CAIARGPGGTEAFF
TRBV4-2,TRBJ2-1,NA,TRBD2,TGTGCCAGCAGACTCCGACTAGCGGCTTACAATGAGCAGTTCTTC,CASRLRLAAYNEQFF
TRBV5-1,TRBJ2-1,NA,NA,TGCGCCAGCAGCCTAGGGCGGGTTAATGAGCAGTTCTTC,CASSLGRVNEQFF
TRBV7-9,TRBJ2-1,NA,NA,TGTGCCAGCAGCCCGTCCCTTATGACAGGAGGGGATATCTATGAGCAGTTCTTC,CASSPSLMTGGDIYEQFF
TRBV27,TRBJ2-6,NA,NA,TGTGCCAGCAGTTCGGGACTTTTCTCTGGGGCCAACGTCCTGACTTTC,CASSSGLFSGANVLTF
TRBV27,TRBJ1-2,NA,NA,TGTGCCAGCAGTTTATCCCACCTTTCGTCCTATGGCTACACCTTC,CASSLSHLSSYGYTF
TRBV9,TRBJ2-5,NA,NA,TGTGCCAGCAGCCTCGCCGACGTAGGAGGGGAAGAGACCCAGTACTTC,CASSLADVGGEETQYF